The 25 T cell receptor beta chains reported below all come from one sample, sequenced in a study of T cells in localized non-small cell lung cancer. Profiling relied on immunoSEQ multiplex PCR, and the TCRdb table lists in-frame clones only, not all of them. The table lists around 96,000 clones, approximately 91% of them singletons. Here the sequenced sample was PBMCs, taken before any cancer treatment. These receptors were taken from a woman aged 35-70 years with stage II squamous cell lung carcinoma.

This sequence joins TRBV29-1 and TRBJ2-4; D perhaps matches TRBD2 (6 bases). The CDR3 consists of 13 residues. The germline V and J ends were trimmed by 5 bases and 4 bases, with 12 bases remaining between them. Per the germline V gene, CDR1 is SQVTM and CDR2 is ANQGSEA. The CDR3, as DNA: TGCAGCGTTCAGGAGGGCGTTAAAAACATTCAGTACTTC. Translated, it gives CSVQEGVKNIQYF.

V and J are TRBV6-1 and TRBJ2-7; the D is unclear. V lost 6 bases and J lost 4, with 13 bases in between. CDR3 length: 13 residues. Germline lookup yields CDR1 MNHNS and CDR2 SASEGT. CDR3 protein: CASSLSALYEQYF. CDR3 sequence (DNA): TGTGCCAGCAGCCTATCTGCTCTGTACGAGCAGTACTTC.

This chain uses TRBV7-8 with TRBJ2-7; D not resolved. This CDR3 is built from 14 residues. The germline V gene has CDR1 SGHVS and CDR2 FQNEAQ. Deletions cut 1 base from V and 2 bases from J, with 9 bases between. CDR3 nucleotides: TGTGCCAGCAGCTTAGTCGCGCTGGCCTACGAGCAGTACTTC. Translated, it gives CASSLVALAYEQYF.

This clone was detected a few times. The chain combines TRBV7-9 with TRBJ1-2, with TRBD1 matching 9 bases. Germline CDR1 is SEHNR and CDR2 is FQNEAQ (reference sequence). V lost 5 bases and J lost 10; bases outside the gene matches: 8. The CDR3 contains 13 residues. The CDR3 DNA reads as TGTGCCAGCAGCGCCGGACAGGGGTTTATCTACACCTTC. Protein product: CASSAGQGFIYTF.

This clone was found once. The chain recombines TRBV13 with TRBJ1-1; 7 bases are a match to TRBD1. This CDR3 region has 14 residues. The germline V gene has CDR1 PRHDT and CDR2 FYEKMQ (reference sequence). Trimming removed 5 bases from V and 0 bases from J; junction bases left unmatched: 3. CDR3 sequence reads: CASSNRGMNTEAFF. The CDR3 DNA reads as TGTGCCAGCAGCAACAGGGGAATGAACACTGAAGCTTTCTTT. The full variable domain, its missing parts supplied by reference TRBV13 and TRBJ1-1, is AAGVIQSPRHLIKEKRETATLKCYPIPRHDTVYWYQQGPGQDPQFLISFYEKMQSDKGSIPDRFSAQQFSDYHSELNMSSLELGDSALYFCASSNRGMNTEAFFGQGTRLTVV.

The CDR3 region is CASSRDRVGQETQYF. CDR3 nucleotide sequence: TGTGCCAGCAGCCGGGACAGGGTCGGGCAAGAGACCCAGTACTTC. The chain is built from TRBV5-6 and TRBJ2-5, with TRBD1 matching 9 bases. The CDR3 is 15 residues long. V lost 4 bases, J lost 2 bases, and 6 bases stayed unmatched. The V gene's germline CDR1 is SGHDT and CDR2 YYEEEE.

The chain recombines TRBV6-6 with TRBJ1-5; 7 bases are a match to TRBD1. CDR3 size: 14 residues. The germline V gene has CDR1 MNHNY and CDR2 SVGAGI (reference sequence). Trimming at V came to 4 bases and at J to 3 bases, leaving 3 bases not matched to a gene. CDR3 sequence reads: CASSSDRDNQPQHF. The CDR3 nucleotides are TGTGCCAGCAGTTCTGACAGGGACAATCAGCCCCAGCATTTT.

The gene calls are TRBV7-2 and TRBJ1-2; 8 bases align to TRBD1. The CDR3 covers 16 residues. V lost 5 bases to trimming and J lost 4 bases; unmatched junction nucleotides: 12. Germline-derived CDR1 and CDR2 are SGHTA and FQGNSA. The CDR3 bases are TGTGCCAGCAGCCCCGACTCGACAGGGGTGTCCTATGGCTACACCTTC. Protein: CASSPDSTGVSYGYTF.

This clone was recorded once. This chain links TRBV6-1 with TRBJ1-5; TRBD1 might be the D (5 bases). CDR1 is MNHNS and CDR2 is SASEGT in the germline V gene. The CDR3 consists of 15 residues. The V gene lost 6 bases and the J gene lost 0 bases, with 12 bases spanning the gap. CDR3 nucleotides: TGTGCCAGCAGGGAGACAGTGTATAGCAATCAGCCCCAGCATTTT. Protein product: CASRETVYSNQPQHF.

V and J are TRBV29-1 and TRBJ1-4; TRBD1 agrees at 10 bases. The CDR3 is 14 residues long. The V gene's germline CDR1 is SQVTM and CDR2 ANQGSEA. Trimming at V came to 7 bases and at J to 8 bases, leaving 10 bases not matched to a gene. CDR3 DNA: TGCAGCGCAAACTCGGGACAGGGGCGCGAAAAACTGTTTTTT. It encodes CSANSGQGREKLFF.

The V call is TRBV15, the J call TRBJ1-1; D is ambiguous. The CDR3 has 13 residues. From germline, CDR1 is LNHNV and CDR2 YYDKDF (reference sequence). Trimming took off 0 bases at V and 9 bases at J, with 11 bases between the two ends. The CDR3 region is CATSRDPGFQAFF. CDR3 in DNA: TGTGCCACCAGCAGAGATCCTGGATTTCAAGCTTTCTTT. Full variable domain (remainder filled in from reference TRBV15 and TRBJ1-1): DAMVIQNPRYQVTQFGKPVTLSCSQTLNHNVMYWYQQKSSQAPKLLFHYYDKDFNNEADTPDNFQSRRPNTSFCFLDIRSPGLGDTAMYLCATSRDPGFQAFFGQGTRLTVV.

The genes are TRBV28 and TRBJ2-1; TRBD1 matches 9 bases. CDR1 and CDR2 from the germline V gene are MDHEN and SYDVKM. V shed 5 bases and J 8 bases; nucleotides not matched to a gene: 4. The CDR3 is made up of 13 amino acids. The CDR3 here is CASSPDRGDEQFF. The DNA for the CDR3 is TGTGCCAGCAGTCCGGACAGGGGAGATGAGCAGTTCTTC.

The rearrangement uses TRBV7-8 and TRBJ2-2, with 10 bases fitting TRBD1. The CDR3 runs to 16 residues. The ends lost 1 base at V and 5 bases at J; junction bases unmatched: 4. The V gene's germline CDR1 is SGHVS and CDR2 FQNEAQ. DNA for the CDR3: TGTGCCAGCAGCTTAGACTTGGGACAGGGGACCGGGGAGCTGTTTTTT. This gives the protein CASSLDLGQGTGELFF.

This clone was seen only once. This chain uses TRBV6-1 with TRBJ1-4; weak D call: TRBD1 (5 bases). V was shortened by 4 bases and J by 8 bases, with 14 bases between the two germline ends. Per the germline V gene, CDR1 is MNHNS and CDR2 is SASEGT. The CDR3 loop spans 14 amino acids. CDR3 sequence reads: CASSAGQGWEKLFF. The DNA for the CDR3 is TGTGCCAGCAGTGCGGGTCAGGGCTGGGAAAAACTGTTTTTT.

The chain uses TRBV2 and TRBJ2-3, with D tentatively TRBD1 or TRBD2 (5 bases each). The CDR3 is 14 residues long. CDR1 and CDR2 from the germline V gene are SNHLY and FYNNEI. V lost 1 base and J 5 bases, leaving 10 bases between the germline ends. The CDR3 protein is CASSEVRGGDTQYF. The CDR3 nucleotides read TGTGCCAGCAGTGAAGTGAGGGGTGGAGATACGCAGTATTTT.

The chain carries TRBV28 and TRBJ2-5; TRBD2 aligns across 8 bases. CDR3 size: 16 residues. V dropped 6 bases and J dropped 2; count of bases not matched to a gene: 11. In germline, CDR1 is MDHEN, CDR2 SYDVKM. The CDR3 loop is CASSSLERGFQETQYF. The CDR3 DNA follows: TGTGCCAGCAGCTCCCTTGAGCGGGGGTTTCAAGAGACCCAGTACTTC.

This chain links TRBV5-5 with TRBJ1-4, with a tentative D call TRBD1 (5 bases). The CDR3 covers 13 residues. Trimming cost V 4 bases and J 3 bases, with 7 bases left between them. Germline V gives CDR1 SGHKS, CDR2 YYEKEE (reference sequence). The CDR3 spells CASSRDSNEKLFF. The CDR3 region has the DNA TGTGCCAGCAGCAGGGACTCTAATGAAAAACTGTTTTTT.

The gene calls are TRBV19 and TRBJ1-3; 8 bases align to TRBD1. CDR3 length: 16 amino acids. The V segment lost 7 bases and the J segment 0 bases; nucleotides outside the gene matches: 8. Germline CDR1 reads LNHDA; CDR2 reads SQIVND (reference sequence). The CDR3 DNA sequence: TGTGCCAGTAAGGGACAGGCCGCCACCTCTGGAAACACCATATATTTT. It codes for CASKGQAATSGNTIYF.

A word on this clone: This CDR3 is also generated by other DNA sequences in the sample. The chain joins TRBV10-1 to TRBJ1-1, with no clear D. The CDR3 is 13 amino acids. Germline values: CDR1 WNHNN, CDR2 SYGVQD (reference sequence). The germline V and J ends were trimmed by 2 bases and 0 bases, with 4 bases remaining between them. CDR3 protein: CASSEDMNTEAFF. CDR3 DNA: TGCGCCAGCAGTGAGGATATGAACACTGAAGCTTTCTTT.

Comment on this clone: Other DNA variants within this sample encode the same CDR3. J is TRBJ2-5 and V is TRBV5-1; D remains ambiguous. The CDR3 contains 12 residues. Per the germline V gene, CDR1 is SGHRS and CDR2 is YFSETQ. The germline V and J ends were trimmed by 1 base and 5 bases, with 6 bases remaining between them. The CDR3 is CASSLRRETQYF. In nucleotides, the CDR3 is TGCGCCAGCAGCTTGAGAAGGGAGACCCAGTACTTC.

The V and J genes are TRBV7-6 and TRBJ1-3; 8 bases are shared with TRBD1. Trimming at V came to 5 bases and at J to 3 bases, leaving 12 bases not matched to a gene. Germline CDR1 SGHVS, CDR2 FNYEAQ. The CDR3 contains 17 residues. CDR3 sequence: CASSPTMDRAHGNTIYF. CDR3 DNA: TGTGCCAGCAGCCCGACTATGGACAGGGCCCATGGAAACACCATATATTTT. Using reference TRBV7-6 and TRBJ1-3 for the parts outside the CDR3, the full variable domain is GAGVSQSPRYKVTKRGQDVALRCDPISGHVSLYWYRQALGQGPEFLTYFNYEAQQDKSGLPNDRFSAERPEGSISTLTIQRTEQRDSAMYRCASSPTMDRAHGNTIYFGEGSWLTVV.

The chain is built from TRBV25-1 and TRBJ2-3, with TRBD1 identical over 8 bases. CDR3 length: 15 residues. With V trimmed by 4 bases and J by 0 bases, 3 bases remained unmatched. CDR1 is MGHDK and CDR2 is SYGVNS in the germline V gene. This CDR3 reads CASSARQGSTDTQYF. The CDR3 nucleotides read TGTGCCAGCAGTGCAAGACAGGGGAGCACAGATACGCAGTATTTT.

The chain recombines TRBV18 with TRBJ2-5, with D possibly matching TRBD2 (7 bases). Trimming cost V 4 bases and J 2 bases, with 8 bases left between them. The germline V gene has CDR1 KGHSH and CDR2 LQKENI. The CDR3 loop spans 13 amino acids. The CDR3 DNA follows: TGTGCCAGCTCACAGGGGGGGCAAGAGACCCAGTACTTC. Protein product: CASSQGGQETQYF.

The chain is built from TRBV5-1 and TRBJ2-7; TRBD2 matches 9 bases. The CDR3 consists of 14 residues. The trim removed 4 bases at V and 4 bases at J, leaving 6 bases unmatched. Germline loops: CDR1 SGHRS, CDR2 YFSETQ. CDR3 region: CASSAAGGLYEQYF. CDR3 nucleotide sequence: TGCGCCAGCAGCGCAGCGGGAGGTCTTTACGAGCAGTACTTC.

This clone was counted between two and nine times. The rearrangement links TRBV7-9 to TRBJ1-2; no reliable D call. Germline lookup yields CDR1 SEHNR and CDR2 FQNEAQ (reference sequence). V was pared by 4 bases and J by 5 bases, with 5 bases between. CDR3 length equals 11 residues. This chain's CDR3 is CASSSPYGYTF. The CDR3 DNA sequence: TGTGCCAGCAGCTCCCCATATGGCTACACCTTC.